These 25 T cell receptor beta chains share one sample of origin, sequenced in a study of blood T cell repertoires in COVID-19. The table came from immunoSEQ multiplex PCR; TCRdb's copy has only in-frame clones and leaves some out. This sample has 100,000 to 150,000 clones; approximately 90% occur once, and the top ten carry 7.7%. The sequenced sample consisted of peripheral blood. These receptors all stem from a human donor in a cohort sampled during active COVID-19.

This chain links TRBV15 with TRBJ2-7; perhaps TRBD1 as D (5 bases). Germline V CDR1 and CDR2: LNHNV, YYDKDF (reference sequence). The CDR3 covers 16 residues. Trimming removed 0 bases from V and 7 bases from J, with 19 bases in between. In DNA, the CDR3 is TGTGCCACCAGCAGAGATCTCATCGGACAACCCAATGAGCAGTACTTC. Amino acids: CATSRDLIGQPNEQYF.

The J gene is TRBJ1-6, the V gene TRBV21-1; the table's D call of TRBD1 was not tested on the DNA. TRBV21-1 is classified as a pseudogene. The CDR3 contains 17 residues. CDR3 sequence reads: CASSKRRGPGSNSPLHF. CDR3 DNA sequence: TGTGCCAGCAGCAAAAGAAGGGGGCCAGGGAGCAATTCACCCCTCCACTTT.

This chain connects TRBV5-1 to TRBJ1-1; 7 bases match TRBD1. The junction had 6 bases not matched to a gene; V was cut back by 1 base and J by 0 bases. The germline V gene has CDR1 SGHRS and CDR2 YFSETQ. The CDR3 has 16 residues. This CDR3 reads CASSLSGGSMNTEAFF. The CDR3 nucleotides read TGCGCCAGCAGCTTGTCAGGGGGATCAATGAACACTGAAGCTTTCTTT.

V is TRBV19 and J is TRBJ2-7, with 9 bases fitting TRBD1. The CDR3 covers 16 residues. The germline gives CDR1 LNHDA, CDR2 SQIVND (reference sequence). V was pared by 5 bases and J by 2 bases, with 10 bases of the junction left unmatched. CDR3 residues: CASSPRSQGAPYEQYF. CDR3 DNA sequence: TGTGCCAGTAGTCCCCGTTCACAGGGGGCTCCCTACGAGCAGTACTTC.

The chain joins TRBV14 to TRBJ1-4; 9 bases line up with TRBD1. V was pared by 1 base and J by 6 bases, with 0 bases of the junction left unmatched. The CDR3 has 14 amino acids. The germline gives CDR1 SGHDN, CDR2 FVKESK. CDR3 residues: CASSQGTGDEKLFF. CDR3 DNA sequence: TGTGCCAGCAGCCAAGGGACAGGGGATGAAAAACTGTTTTTT.

The rearrangement joins TRBV6-5 to TRBJ2-5; D not resolved. CDR1 is MNHEY, CDR2 SVGAGI, per germline. With 2 bases removed from V and 6 bases from J, the gap between germline ends came to 4 bases. The CDR3 sequence is 11 residues long. The CDR3: CASSYGQTQYF. DNA of the CDR3: TGTGCCAGCAGTTACGGGCAGACCCAGTACTTC.

This rearrangement joins TRBV28 to TRBJ2-7, with D possibly TRBD1 on 5 matching bases. The CDR3 length is 15 residues. Trimming took 6 bases from V and 1 from J, leaving 16 bases between them. The V gene's germline CDR1 is MDHEN and CDR2 SYDVKM. CDR3 coding DNA: TGTGCCAGCAGCCGGACCTACAGGTATTCCTACGAGCAGTACTTC. Protein: CASSRTYRYSYEQYF.

CDR3 bases: TGTGCCAGCAGCTTGTTGGCTAGCACGAACATTCAGTACTTC. Its translation is CASSLLASTNIQYF. This chain links TRBV7-9 with TRBJ2-4; tentative D call: TRBD2 (5 bases). The CDR3 runs 14 residues. The germline CDR1 and CDR2 sequences are SEHNR and FQNEAQ (reference sequence). V was cut by 3 bases and J by 7 bases, with 13 bases left in between. The whole variable domain, filled in from reference TRBV7-9 and TRBJ2-4, reads DTGVSQNPRHKITKRGQNVTFRCDPISEHNRLYWYRQTLGQGPEFLTYFQNEAQLEKSRLLSDRFSAERPKGSFSTLEIQRTEQGDSAMYLCASSLLASTNIQYFGAGTRLSVL.

The chain recombines TRBV15 with TRBJ2-7, with a weak D call TRBD1 (5 bases). CDR3 length equals 15 residues. V lost 1 base and J 5 bases, leaving 15 bases between the germline ends. The germline CDR1 and CDR2 sequences are LNHNV and YYDKDF (reference sequence). CDR3 DNA sequence: TGTGCCACCAGCAGAGCCCTGGTGGGGCTCAACGAGCAGTACTTC. Its translation is CATSRALVGLNEQYF.

V gene TRBV5-4 combines with J gene TRBJ2-2; possibly TRBD2 for D (5 bases). The V gene lost 3 bases and the J gene lost 3 bases, with 24 bases spanning the gap. There are 19 residues in the CDR3. CDR1 and CDR2 from the germline V gene are SGHNT and YYREEE (reference sequence). Here the CDR3 reads CASSSSSGFKQSDTGELFF. CDR3 sequence (DNA): TGTGCCAGCAGCTCCTCCTCGGGATTTAAACAGTCGGACACCGGGGAGCTGTTTTTT.

The V gene is TRBV28, the J gene TRBJ1-5; possibly TRBD1 for D (6 bases). Germline V gives CDR1 MDHEN, CDR2 SYDVKM. V lost 4 bases and J lost 7, with 11 bases in between. This CDR3 contains 13 residues. The CDR3 spells CASSSPQGQPQHF. The CDR3 DNA follows: TGTGCCAGCAGTTCGCCTCAGGGGCAGCCCCAGCATTTT.

The CDR3 spells CASSPSSVSSYNEQFF. The CDR3 nucleotides are TGCGCCAGCAGCCCCTCTAGCGTGAGCTCCTACAATGAGCAGTTCTTC. The rearrangement links TRBV5-1 to TRBJ2-1, with TRBD2 as a possible D gene (6 bases). The CDR3 loop spans 16 amino acids. Trimming removed 4 bases from V and 0 bases from J, with 14 bases in between. The V gene's germline CDR1 is SGHRS and CDR2 YFSETQ.

The gene calls are TRBV12-3 or TRBV12-4 and TRBJ1-5, with D uncertain. The CDR3 loop spans 13 amino acids. The V end lost 4 bases, the J end lost 5 bases, and 9 bases lay between the germline ends. The CDR3 region has the DNA TGTGCCAGCAGTTCTCAAAGAGATCAGCCCCAGCATTTT. Its translation is CASSSQRDQPQHF.

The chain combines TRBV14 with TRBJ2-3; 9 nucleotides line up with TRBD2. Germline values: CDR1 SGHDN, CDR2 FVKESK. Losses at the gene ends were 3 bases for V and 0 bases for J; bases not matched to a gene: 4. There are 16 residues in the CDR3. In nucleotides, the CDR3 is TGTGCCAGCAGCCAGGTTAGCGGGAGTAGCACAGATACGCAGTATTTT. It is translated as CASSQVSGSSTDTQYF.

This clone was seen a few times. This sequence joins TRBV19 and TRBJ2-3; 7 bases align to TRBD1. The V gene end was trimmed by 4 bases and the J gene end by 11 bases; junction bases not matched to a gene: 6. Germline V gives CDR1 LNHDA, CDR2 SQIVND (reference sequence). The CDR3 has 12 amino acids. The CDR3 DNA reads as TGTGCCAGTAGTACCAGAACAGGGGAGCAGTATTTT. It encodes CASSTRTGEQYF.

The chain employs TRBV7-8 and TRBJ2-7; 7 bases align to TRBD1. CDR3 size: 17 residues. The J segment lost 2 bases and the V segment lost 7 bases, leaving 17 bases of the junction unmatched. Germline assignment: CDR1 SGHVS and CDR2 FQNEAQ. CDR3 in DNA: TGTGCCAGCACCCCACCGGCGACCGGGACAGTCACCTACGAGCAGTACTTC. It is translated as CASTPPATGTVTYEQYF. Full variable domain (remainder filled in from reference TRBV7-8 and TRBJ2-7): GAGVSQSPRYKVAKRGQDVALRCDPISGHVSLFWYQQALGQGPEFLTYFQNEAQLDKSGLPSDRFFAERPEGSVSTLKIQRTQQEDSAVYLCASTPPATGTVTYEQYFGPGTRLTVT.

V and J are TRBV9 and TRBJ2-6; 7 bases fit TRBD2. Trimming at V came to 4 bases and at J to 0 bases, leaving 4 bases not matched to a gene. CDR3 length equals 16 residues. The V gene's germline CDR1 is SGDLS and CDR2 YYNGEE. In nucleotides, the CDR3 is TGTGCCAGCAGCCGACCGGGGGGCTCTGGGGCCAACGTCCTGACTTTC. It specifies CASSRPGGSGANVLTF. The full variable domain, with the rest looked up from reference TRBV9 and TRBJ2-6, is DSGVTQTPKHLITATGQRVTLRCSPRSGDLSVYWYQQSLDQGLQFLIQYYNGEERAKGNILERFSAQQFPDLHSELNLSSLELGDSALYFCASSRPGGSGANVLTFGAGSRLTVL.

This rearrangement joins TRBV19 to TRBJ2-7, with D perhaps TRBD1 (5 bases). The V end was cut by 7 bases, the J end by 2 bases, with 15 bases between. This CDR3 is built from 14 residues. CDR1 is LNHDA and CDR2 is SQIVND in the germline V gene (reference sequence). CDR3 DNA sequence: TGTGCCAGTACCCCTCGCACAGGAGCCTACGAGCAGTACTTC. This encodes CASTPRTGAYEQYF.

The rearrangement joins TRBV6-5 to TRBJ1-1, with a possible D match to TRBD1 (5 bases). The CDR3 extends over 13 amino acids. The V end lost 0 bases, the J end lost 5 bases, and 7 bases lay between the germline ends. CDR1 is MNHEY, CDR2 SVGAGI, per germline. The CDR3 sequence is CASSYSGGTEAFF. The CDR3 DNA reads TGTGCCAGCAGTTACTCGGGGGGAACTGAAGCTTTCTTT.

The chain recombines TRBV24-1 with TRBJ2-2, with D possibly matching TRBD1 (6 bases). Trimming removed 4 bases from V and 6 bases from J, with 11 bases in between. This CDR3 spans 14 amino acids. Germline V gene data show CDR1 as KGHDR and CDR2 as SFDVKD. The DNA for the CDR3 is TGTGCCACCAGTGAACCCCAGGGGCCCGGGGAGCTGTTTTTT. This translates into CATSEPQGPGELFF.

The chain links TRBV19 to TRBJ1-1; TRBD1 might be the D (6 bases). In germline, CDR1 is LNHDA, CDR2 SQIVND (reference sequence). Trimming took 6 bases from V and 1 from J, leaving 9 bases between them. This CDR3 has 13 residues. In nucleotides, the CDR3 is TGTGCCAGTAGAGCGGACAGGAACACTGAAGCTTTCTTT. Its translation: CASRADRNTEAFF.

The V gene is TRBV5-6, the J gene TRBJ2-2; 8 bases align to TRBD1. The germline V gene has CDR1 SGHDT and CDR2 YYEEEE. The ends lost 3 bases at V and 8 bases at J; junction bases unmatched: 3. CDR3 size: 13 residues. The CDR3: CASSWTGLGELFF. CDR3 nucleotides: TGTGCCAGCAGCTGGACAGGGTTGGGGGAGCTGTTTTTT.

V gene TRBV7-6 combines with J gene TRBJ1-1; 7 bases align to TRBD1. The germline CDR1 and CDR2 sequences are SGHVS and FNYEAQ. The CDR3 consists of 15 residues. Germline trimming cut 3 bases from V and 7 bases from J; bases unmatched to any gene: 11. The CDR3 loop is CASSLALGGVSEAFF. For the CDR3, the DNA is TGTGCCAGCAGCTTGGCCCTAGGGGGCGTTAGTGAAGCTTTCTTT.

This sequence joins TRBV12-2 and TRBJ1-5. TRBV12-2 is shown as a pseudogene. The CDR3 is made up of 12 amino acids. The CDR3 here is CASRPGDQPQHF. The DNA of the CDR3 is TGTGCAAGTCGCCCGGGGGATCAGCCCCAGCATTTT.

There are a few counts of this clone. The V call is TRBV19, the J call TRBJ2-1, with TRBD2 matching over 7 bases. This CDR3 comprises 12 residues. Germline CDR1 reads LNHDA; CDR2 reads SQIVND (reference sequence). Trimming cost V 9 bases and J 9 bases; bases outside gene matches: 8. CDR3: CASSPTSREQFF. As DNA, the CDR3 is TGTGCCAGCAGCCCGACTAGCCGTGAGCAGTTCTTC.